The 24 T cell receptor beta chains in this list originate from one sample, sequenced in a study of shared clonotypes between healthy human individuals. Naive CD8 cells comprised CD45RO-negative, CCR7-positively selected cells, excluding terminally differentiated effector memory CD45RA+ cells. Profiling relied on immunoSEQ multiplex PCR, and the TCRdb table lists in-frame clones only, not all of them. The sample consists of about 680,000 clones, roughly 94% of them appearing once. The sample comprised naive CD8+ T cells sorted from blood. The receptors were gathered from a man aged 25 to 45 in good health.

V is TRBV11-2 and J is TRBJ2-5, with unresolved D. Trimming shortened V by 0 bases and J by 9 bases, and 23 bases separated the two germline ends. The CDR3 has 17 amino acids. Germline values: CDR1 SGHAT, CDR2 FQNNGV. The CDR3 sequence: CASSLDPFPSRVVAQYF. DNA for the CDR3: TGTGCCAGCAGCTTAGATCCCTTCCCCTCAAGGGTAGTGGCCCAGTACTTC.

The chain employs TRBV5-6 and TRBJ2-1, with D unresolved. Germline-derived CDR1 and CDR2 are SGHDT and YYEEEE. With 4 bases removed from V and 6 bases from J, the gap between germline ends came to 11 bases. CDR3 size: 13 residues. The CDR3 sequence is CASSDNNGNEQFF. The CDR3 coding sequence is TGTGCCAGCAGCGATAATAACGGCAATGAGCAGTTCTTC.

The chain combines TRBV4-2 with TRBJ2-7; 9 bases match TRBD1. The CDR3 sequence is 16 residues long. Germline V gene sequence: CDR1 LGHNA, CDR2 YNFKEQ. V dropped 0 bases and J dropped 3; count of bases not matched to a gene: 6. The CDR3 DNA follows: TGTGCCAGCAGCCAAGACAGAGGGACAGGGTTCTACGAGCAGTACTTC. Translated, it gives CASSQDRGTGFYEQYF.

The chain combines TRBV4-1 with TRBJ1-5, with D tentatively TRBD1 (6 bases). Germline assignment: CDR1 MGHRA and CDR2 YSYEKL. The CDR3 has 15 residues. Between the trimmed V and J ends, which lost 2 bases and 3 bases, there was a span of 11 bases. The CDR3 protein is CASSQPDSLNQPQHF. The CDR3 DNA reads TGCGCCAGCAGCCAACCGGACAGTCTCAATCAGCCCCAGCATTTT.

The V and J genes are TRBV28 and TRBJ1-5; D perhaps matches TRBD1 (5 bases). V dropped 5 bases and J dropped 7 bases, with 21 bases sitting between them. The CDR3 spans 16 residues. The germline CDR1 and CDR2 sequences are MDHEN and SYDVKM. CDR3 bases: TGTGCCAGCAGTCTAATCCACGGGGGTTTCGGACAGCCCCAGCATTTT. The encoded protein is CASSLIHGGFGQPQHF. The whole variable domain, remainder taken from reference TRBV28 and TRBJ1-5, is DVKVTQSSRYLVKRTGEKVFLECVQDMDHENMFWYRQDPGLGLRLIYFSYDVKMKEKGDIPEGYSVSREKKERFSLILESASTNQTSMYLCASSLIHGGFGQPQHFGDGTRLSIL.

This sequence joins TRBV19 and TRBJ2-1; D is unclear. The CDR3 totals 18 residues. The germline V gene encodes CDR1 LNHDA and CDR2 SQIVND (reference sequence). With 5 bases removed from V and 0 bases from J, the gap between germline ends came to 20 bases. CDR3 sequence reads: CASSSRTLLVVSYNEQFF. The CDR3 nucleotides are TGTGCCAGTAGTTCGAGGACCCTCCTAGTAGTCTCCTACAATGAGCAGTTCTTC.

The rearrangement links TRBV5-4 to TRBJ2-3; D perhaps matches TRBD1 (6 bases). Germline-derived CDR1 and CDR2 are SGHNT and YYREEE (reference sequence). The germline V and J ends were trimmed by 0 bases and 2 bases, with 13 bases remaining between them. The CDR3 runs 16 residues. CDR3 in DNA: TGTGCCAGCAGCTTGGAACAGGGTGTATCCACAGATACGCAGTATTTT. Protein product: CASSLEQGVSTDTQYF.

This clone was observed a handful of times. The chain recombines TRBV7-9 with TRBJ1-1, with TRBD1 matching over 8 bases. V trimming: 5 bases; J trimming: 12 bases; junction bases outside the gene matches: 8. Germline-derived CDR1 and CDR2 are SEHNR and FQNEAQ (reference sequence). The CDR3 length is 12 residues. This CDR3 is CASSPDRGNTFF. The CDR3 nucleotides read TGTGCCAGCAGCCCTGACAGGGGTAATACTTTCTTT.

The V and J genes are TRBV19 and TRBJ2-7; no reliable D call. V lost 6 bases to trimming and J lost 5 bases, with 23 bases between them. This CDR3 has 16 amino acids. Germline V lookup: CDR1 LNHDA, CDR2 SQIVND (reference sequence). CDR3 bases: TGTGCCAGTAGCCGATTCGCCGAAAGCCTTCCGGACGAGCAGTACTTC. This encodes CASSRFAESLPDEQYF.

This rearrangement joins TRBV7-2 to TRBJ2-5; 10 bases fit TRBD1. Germline V gene sequence: CDR1 SGHTA, CDR2 FQGNSA. The CDR3 has 14 residues. After removal of 4 bases from V and 4 bases from J, the junction contained 3 bases not matched to a gene. The CDR3: CASSSGQGRETQYF. In DNA form, the CDR3 reads TGTGCCAGCAGCTCGGGACAGGGGAGAGAGACCCAGTACTTC.

The chain couples TRBV6-1 to TRBJ2-7; 8 bases agree with TRBD1. With 5 bases clipped from V and 3 bases from J, the junction kept 3 bases outside the gene matches. CDR1 is MNHNS and CDR2 is SASEGT in the germline V gene. The CDR3 has 13 residues. This CDR3 is CASSHGQGYEQYF. The CDR3 bases are TGTGCCAGCAGTCACGGACAGGGCTACGAGCAGTACTTC.

The J gene is TRBJ1-6, the V gene TRBV5-1, with D hard to call. The germline V and J ends were trimmed by 4 bases and 4 bases, with 6 bases remaining between them. Germline assignment: CDR1 SGHRS and CDR2 YFSETQ. The CDR3 loop spans 13 amino acids. The CDR3 DNA reads as TGCGCCAGCAGCCTGGGGTATAATTCACCCCTCCACTTT. This sequence encodes CASSLGYNSPLHF. Complete variable domain (other parts from reference TRBV5-1 and TRBJ1-6): KAGVTQTPRYLIKTRGQQVTLSCSPISGHRSVSWYQQTPGQGLQFLFEYFSETQRNKGNFPGRFSGRQFSNSRSEMNVSTLELGDSALYLCASSLGYNSPLHFGNGTRLTVT.

The V and J genes are TRBV2 and TRBJ1-3; D is undetermined. V was shortened by 10 bases and J by 2 bases, with 15 bases between the two germline ends. Germline loops: CDR1 SNHLY, CDR2 FYNNEI. The CDR3 loop spans 14 amino acids. The CDR3 spells CAITAAGTGNTIYF. The CDR3 DNA follows: TGTGCCATAACAGCCGCGGGGACTGGAAACACCATATATTTT.

The rearrangement joins TRBV7-9 to TRBJ2-7; maybe TRBD1 (5 bases). There are 13 residues in the CDR3. Trimming pared 8 bases from V and 4 bases from J, leaving 15 bases between. Germline values: CDR1 SEHNR, CDR2 FQNEAQ (reference sequence). CDR3 sequence: CASGIPSGYEQYF. CDR3 DNA sequence: TGTGCCAGCGGGATCCCATCAGGGTACGAGCAGTACTTC.

The chain has TRBV7-2 and TRBJ2-3; D is possibly TRBD1 or TRBD2 (5 bases each). Germline-derived CDR1 and CDR2 are SGHTA and FQGNSA. The CDR3 totals 13 residues. V lost 2 bases, J lost 6 bases, and 9 bases lay in between. The CDR3 DNA reads as TGTGCCAGCAGCTTACCCAGGGAGGATACGCAGTATTTT. Amino acid sequence: CASSLPREDTQYF.

This clone has only one observation. The rearrangement joins TRBV15 to TRBJ2-1; 11 nucleotides align to TRBD2. V was pared by 8 bases and J by 5 bases, with 5 bases of the junction left unmatched. Germline CDR1 reads LNHNV; CDR2 reads YYDKDF (reference sequence). There are 14 residues in the CDR3. For the CDR3, the DNA is TGTGCCACCCTGACTAGCGGGGCCAACAATGAGCAGTTCTTC. Its translation is CATLTSGANNEQFF.

This sequence joins TRBV6-1 and TRBJ2-5, with 8 bases identical to TRBD1. V dropped 5 bases and J dropped 3; count of bases not matched to a gene: 5. Germline V gene sequence: CDR1 MNHNS, CDR2 SASEGT. The length of the CDR3 is 14 residues. This CDR3 is CASSRDRLEETQYF. As DNA, the CDR3 is TGTGCCAGCAGTCGGGACAGGTTAGAAGAGACCCAGTACTTC.

DNA of the CDR3: TGTGCCAGCAGCACAACCACCAACGAGGAGACAGGACTGGGCGAGCAGTACTTC. Amino acids: CASSTTTNEETGLGEQYF. The rearrangement links TRBV27 to TRBJ2-7; tentatively, D is TRBD1 (6 bases). There are 18 residues in the CDR3. CDR1 and CDR2 from the germline V gene are MNHEY and SMNVEV (reference sequence). Between the trimmed V and J ends, which lost 6 bases and 6 bases, there was a span of 30 bases.

In the case of this clone: This sample includes further DNA sequences coding for the same CDR3. The genes are TRBV27 and TRBJ1-5; possible D gene TRBD1, 6 bases. The germline gives CDR1 MNHEY, CDR2 SMNVEV (reference sequence). CDR3 size: 12 residues. The germline V and J ends were trimmed by 6 bases and 4 bases, with 7 bases remaining between them. The DNA of the CDR3 is TGTGCCAGCAGGCAGGGGAATCAGCCCCAGCATTTT. It encodes CASRQGNQPQHF.

This clone was seen just once. CDR3 residues: CASSSGQVKRDYRTDTQYF. The CDR3 coding sequence is TGTGCCAGCAGCTCGGGACAGGTGAAGCGGGACTACCGCACAGATACGCAGTATTTT. The V gene is TRBV7-9, the J gene TRBJ2-3; possible D gene TRBD1, 8 bases. Looked up from germline, CDR1 is SEHNR and CDR2 is FQNEAQ (reference sequence). The CDR3 is 19 residues long. The V end was cut by 4 bases, the J end by 1 base, with 24 bases between.

This clone was seen a few times. The genes are TRBV4-1 and TRBJ1-1; a weak D match, TRBD1 (5 bases). V shed 4 bases and J shed 6 bases, with 9 bases lying between them. CDR1 and CDR2 from the germline V gene are MGHRA and YSYEKL. This CDR3 is 12 amino acids long. The CDR3 coding sequence is TGCGCCAGCAGCCCTTCGGGACCTGAAGCTTTCTTT. Protein: CASSPSGPEAFF.

The chain recombines TRBV15 with TRBJ2-2; 9 positions match TRBD2. Per the germline V gene, CDR1 is LNHNV and CDR2 is YYDKDF (reference sequence). The length of the CDR3 is 16 residues. V was clipped by 4 bases and J by 6 bases; unmatched bases: 9. CDR3 sequence: CATSKRRLAGPGELFF. DNA of the CDR3: TGTGCCACCAGCAAGAGACGCCTAGCGGGACCCGGGGAGCTGTTTTTT.

The chain employs TRBV10-2 and TRBJ2-7; possible D gene TRBD2, 6 bases. The germline gives CDR1 WSHSY, CDR2 SAAADI. The CDR3 consists of 12 residues. Trimming took off 3 bases at V and 6 bases at J, with 9 bases between the two ends. CDR3 region: CASSEGGVEQYF. CDR3 sequence (DNA): TGCGCCAGCAGTGAAGGAGGGGTCGAGCAGTACTTC.

This chain joins TRBV5-6 and TRBJ2-3; D might be TRBD2 (5 bases). V was trimmed by 3 bases and J by 4 bases, leaving 12 bases between them. CDR1 SGHDT and CDR2 YYEEEE come from the germline V gene. CDR3 length: 14 amino acids. The CDR3 region has the DNA TGTGCCAGCAGCTATCTAGCTAGGTCAGATACGCAGTATTTT. Encoded protein: CASSYLARSDTQYF. The full variable domain, rest sourced from reference TRBV5-6 and TRBJ2-3, is DAGVTQSPTHLIKTRGQQVTLRCSPKSGHDTVSWYQQALGQGPQFIFQYYEEEERQRGNFPDRFSGHQFPNYSSELNVNALLLGDSALYLCASSYLARSDTQYFGPGTRLTVL.